These 29 T cell receptor beta chains came from one sample sequenced in a study of metastatic and nonmetastatic thyroid tumors. Patients underwent thyroid surgery, and none had received any treatment before it. Via MiXCR, TCRdb re-called the PCR reads. The data contain roughly 45,000 clones, 3% to 3.5% of them singletons. The sequencing input was blood. The receptor set was obtained from a female donor with papillary thyroid cancer or a benign thyroid nodule (not recorded which). Some clones in this sample may be carry-over from other donors' samples.

This clone was counted many times. The chain joins TRBV5-1 to TRBJ2-2, with a possible D match to TRBD1 (7 bases). CDR1 is SGHRS, CDR2 YFSETQ, per germline. Trimming removed 0 bases from V and 2 bases from J, with 11 bases in between. The CDR3 loop spans 16 amino acids. The CDR3 DNA reads as TGCGCCAGCAGCTTGGGGGGGGACAGTAACACCGGGGAGCTGTTTTTT. Translating gives CASSLGGDSNTGELFF.

V gene TRBV28 combines with J gene TRBJ2-5; 10 bases agree with TRBD2. The V gene's germline CDR1 is MDHEN and CDR2 SYDVKM. Trimming took 6 bases from V and 8 from J; bases not matched to a gene: 9. This CDR3 has 14 amino acids. DNA for the CDR3: TGTGCCAGCAGATTAGCGGGAGGTGGGGACACCCAGTACTTC. Translating gives CASRLAGGGDTQYF.

A few counts support this clone. The chain uses TRBV7-8 and TRBJ1-2; D unclear. The CDR3 contains 12 residues. V lost 3 bases and J lost 5, with 7 bases in between. Looked up from germline, CDR1 is SGHVS and CDR2 is FQNEAQ. CDR3 nucleotide sequence: TGTGCCAGCAGCTTGGGAACGTATGGCTACACCTTC. Protein sequence: CASSLGTYGYTF. The whole variable domain, filled in from reference TRBV7-8 and TRBJ1-2, reads GAGVSQSPRYKVAKRGQDVALRCDPISGHVSLFWYQQALGQGPEFLTYFQNEAQLDKSGLPSDRFFAERPEGSVSTLKIQRTQQEDSAVYLCASSLGTYGYTFGSGTRLTVV.

This clone was counted at least ten times. J is TRBJ1-5 and V is TRBV5-4; D is uncertain. The CDR3 contains 12 residues. Germline CDR1 and CDR2: SGHNT and YYREEE (reference sequence). The CDR3 DNA sequence: TGTGCTGTGGGCAACGGCAATCAGCCCCAGCATTTT. Protein: CAVGNGNQPQHF.

This clone was counted at least ten times. V and J are TRBV18 and TRBJ1-3; D is perhaps TRBD1 (6 bases). Trimming cost V 3 bases and J 2 bases, with 8 bases left between them. The CDR3 is 14 residues long. CDR1 is KGHSH, CDR2 LQKENI, per germline. The CDR3 reads CASSPGTTGNTIYF. CDR3 coding DNA: TGTGCCAGCTCACCCGGGACAACTGGAAACACCATATATTTT. The full variable domain, with the rest looked up from reference TRBV18 and TRBJ1-3, is NAGVMQNPRHLVRRRGQEARLRCSPMKGHSHVYWYRQLPEEGLKFMVYLQKENIIDESGMPKERFSAEFPKEGPSILRIQQVVRGDSAAYFCASSPGTTGNTIYFGEGSWLTVV.

The chain uses TRBV5-1 and TRBJ2-5, with D unresolved. The CDR3 runs to 14 residues. Trimming removed 7 bases from V and 1 base from J, with 14 bases in between. Germline V lookup: CDR1 SGHRS, CDR2 YFSETQ. CDR3 in amino acids: CASAPLSVQETQYF. CDR3 DNA sequence: TGCGCCAGCGCACCCCTTTCTGTCCAAGAGACCCAGTACTTC. Using reference TRBV5-1 and TRBJ2-5 for the parts outside the CDR3, the full variable domain is KAGVTQTPRYLIKTRGQQVTLSCSPISGHRSVSWYQQTPGQGLQFLFEYFSETQRNKGNFPGRFSGRQFSNSRSEMNVSTLELGDSALYLCASAPLSVQETQYFGPGTRLLVL.

The chain recombines TRBV7-8 with TRBJ2-7; 10 nucleotides agree with TRBD2. The CDR3 has 14 residues. Germline-derived CDR1 and CDR2 are SGHVS and FQNEAQ. V was pared by 3 bases and J by 6 bases, with 5 bases of the junction left unmatched. The CDR3 coding sequence is TGTGCCAGCAGCTTGATAGCGGGAGGCTTCGAGCAGTACTTC. Its protein product is CASSLIAGGFEQYF.

This clone was counted ten times or more. This chain joins TRBV14 and TRBJ2-7, with D uncertain. The V gene's germline CDR1 is SGHDN and CDR2 FVKESK. This CDR3 spans 15 amino acids. V lost 2 bases to trimming and J lost 3 bases, with 14 bases between them. Here the CDR3 DNA reads TGTGCCAGCAGCCAATATCTAGGTCAGGTCTACGAGCAGTACTTC. Its translation: CASSQYLGQVYEQYF.

This clone was recorded at least ten times. The chain has TRBV7-3 and TRBJ2-2; 8 nucleotides agree with TRBD1. Unmatched junction bases numbered 3, after V lost 5 bases and J lost 4 bases. CDR1 is SGHTA, CDR2 FQGTGA, per germline. There are 14 residues in the CDR3. CDR3 nucleotides: TGTGCCAGCAGCCAACAGGGGGGCACCGGGGAGCTGTTTTTT. Translation gives CASSQQGGTGELFF.

This clone was counted ten times or more. The chain carries TRBV3-1 and TRBJ2-7; a possible D gene is TRBD2 (5 bases). CDR3 size: 16 residues. Trimming cost V 1 base and J 2 bases, with 15 bases left between them. Per the germline V gene, CDR1 is LGHDT and CDR2 is YNNKEL (reference sequence). The chain's CDR3 is CASSQGPGKTAYEQYF. CDR3 DNA: TGTGCCAGCAGCCAAGGCCCGGGGAAAACGGCCTACGAGCAGTACTTC.

The sample holds many counts of this clone. J is TRBJ1-4 and V is TRBV5-4, with 8 bases fitting TRBD1. The germline CDR1 and CDR2 sequences are SGHNT and YYREEE (reference sequence). After removal of 1 base from V and 4 bases from J, the junction contained 6 bases not matched to a gene. The CDR3 has 16 residues. The CDR3 nucleotides read TGTGCCAGCAGCTTGAGGACAGGGCAGGGTAATGAAAAACTGTTTTTT. Translated: CASSLRTGQGNEKLFF.

The chain joins TRBV19 to TRBJ2-7, with D possibly matching TRBD1 (6 bases). This CDR3 has 13 residues. The V gene's germline CDR1 is LNHDA and CDR2 SQIVND (reference sequence). Trimming left V 4 bases short and J 3 bases short, with 10 bases between. The CDR3 loop is CASSRTANYEQYF. The CDR3 coding sequence is TGTGCCAGTAGTAGGACAGCGAACTACGAGCAGTACTTC.

This clone has a handful of counts. The chain joins TRBV27 to TRBJ1-5; D is perhaps TRBD1 (5 bases). V lost 5 bases and J 2 bases, leaving 13 bases between the germline ends. The CDR3 has 15 amino acids. CDR1 and CDR2 from the germline V gene are MNHEY and SMNVEV (reference sequence). The CDR3 DNA sequence: TGTGCCAGCAGTCCGACGGGGGTGGGCAATCAGCCCCAGCATTTT. Translated, it gives CASSPTGVGNQPQHF.

The rearrangement joins TRBV6-1 to TRBJ1-2; maybe TRBD1 (5 bases). V was cut by 5 bases and J by 4 bases, with 20 bases left in between. The CDR3 has 16 residues. Germline V CDR1 and CDR2: MNHNS, SASEGT. CDR3 protein: CASSLNGWGDRYGYTF. CDR3 coding DNA: TGTGCCAGCAGTCTCAACGGTTGGGGGGATCGCTATGGCTACACCTTC.

Comments on this clone: Germline and junction disagree at one end, which may indicate a read error. The sample has other DNA sequences that encode this CDR3 too. The chain carries TRBV7-9 and TRBJ2-5; 11 nucleotides line up with TRBD1. Germline CDR1 SEHNR, CDR2 FQNEAQ (reference sequence). The CDR3 loop spans 16 amino acids. The CDR3 DNA sequence: TGTGCCAGCAGCTATAGAGCCGGGACAGGGGGAGAGACGCAGTACTTC. It yields the protein CASSYRAGTGGETQYF.

This clone is medium-sized (0.01 to 0.1%) within its sample. The chain joins TRBV12-3 or TRBV12-4 to TRBJ2-7, with 14 nucleotides matching TRBD2. The J segment lost 2 bases and the V segment lost 7 bases, leaving 22 bases of the junction unmatched. This CDR3 is built from 21 residues. CDR3 DNA sequence: TGTGCCAGCACCATACTATTAGCGGGACTAGCGGGAGACAGATTAGCCTACGAGCAGTACTTC. The encoded protein is CASTILLAGLAGDRLAYEQYF.

This clone was seen a handful of times. The CDR3 is CASSLRGDSGRALIYEQYF. The DNA of the CDR3 is TGCGCCAGCAGCCTCAGAGGGGATAGCGGGAGGGCCCTTATCTACGAGCAGTACTTC. The chain combines TRBV4-1 with TRBJ2-7; TRBD2 agrees at 11 bases. This CDR3 is built from 19 residues. V lost 4 bases and J lost 3; bases outside the gene matches: 17. CDR1 is MGHRA, CDR2 YSYEKL, per germline.

This clone was detected many times. The chain joins TRBV2 to TRBJ1-6; no definite D call. The CDR3 covers 14 residues. The germline V gene encodes CDR1 SNHLY and CDR2 FYNNEI. V was clipped by 7 bases and J by 4 bases, with 11 bases between them. CDR3 in DNA: TGTGCCAGCATCCCGGGTTTTTATAATTCACCCCTCCACTTT. Residues: CASIPGFYNSPLHF. The full variable domain, completed using reference TRBV2 and TRBJ1-6, is EPEVTQTPSHQVTQMGQEVILRCVPISNHLYFYWYRQILGQKVEFLVSFYNNEISEKSEIFDDQFSVERPDGSNFTLKIRSTKLEDSAMYFCASIPGFYNSPLHFGNGTRLTVT.

The chain couples TRBV12-3 or TRBV12-4 to TRBJ2-7, with 10 bases fitting TRBD2. Losses at the gene ends were 7 bases for V and 1 base for J; bases not matched to a gene: 7. The CDR3 is made up of 15 amino acids. The CDR3 sequence: CASTPSGLASYEQYF. CDR3 sequence (DNA): TGTGCCAGCACCCCCTCGGGACTAGCGTCCTACGAGCAGTACTTC.

This clone was seen ten or more times. A single base separates this from a much larger clone, so it may be a read error. The sample has other DNA sequences that encode this CDR3 too. The chain has TRBV29-1 and TRBJ2-7, with D tentatively TRBD1 or TRBD2 (6 bases each). The V gene lost 3 bases and the J gene lost 0 bases, with 15 bases spanning the gap. CDR3 size: 15 residues. Per the germline V gene, CDR1 is SQVTM and CDR2 is ANQGSEA. The CDR3 reads CSVEGRGLSSYEQYF. The CDR3 nucleotides are TGCAGCGTTGAGGGACGGGGGCTTAGCTCCTACGAGCAGTACTTC.

This clone rates as medium-sized. V usage is TRBV20-1 and J usage is TRBJ2-3, with 15 nucleotides matching TRBD2. CDR3 size: 19 residues. V shed 4 bases, J shed 2 bases, and the junction held 13 bases outside the gene matches. Germline CDR1 is DFQATT and CDR2 is SNEGSKA (reference sequence). This chain's CDR3 is CSATQPSWTSGRATDTQYF. CDR3 sequence (DNA): TGCAGTGCTACTCAACCCTCTTGGACTAGCGGGAGGGCCACAGATACGCAGTATTTT.

This clone was found a few times. The chain has TRBV6-1 and TRBJ2-7; D possibly corresponds to TRBD1 (5 bases). Trimming left V 8 bases short and J 2 bases short, with 13 bases between. The length of the CDR3 is 13 residues. The germline CDR1 and CDR2 sequences are MNHNS and SASEGT. CDR3: CASRERGPYEQYF. Here the CDR3 DNA reads TGTGCCAGCCGCGAAAGGGGTCCCTACGAGCAGTACTTC.

This chain connects TRBV6-2 or TRBV6-3 to TRBJ1-2, with no clear D. CDR1 and CDR2 (germline): MNHEY, SVGEGT. V was pared by 4 bases and J by 0 bases, with 9 bases between. The CDR3 covers 14 residues. This chain's CDR3 is CASSFTYSNYGYTF. In DNA, the CDR3 is TGTGCCAGCAGTTTTACGTATTCTAACTATGGCTACACCTTC.

This clone has a count of ten or more. DNA for the CDR3: TGTGCCAGCAGCGTTAGCGGGAGGTTGGTCAATGAGCAGTTCTTC. Protein sequence: CASSVSGRLVNEQFF. The chain employs TRBV11-2 and TRBJ2-1; TRBD2 agrees at 10 bases. Germline V gives CDR1 SGHAT, CDR2 FQNNGV. After removal of 5 bases from V and 6 bases from J, the junction contained 7 bases not matched to a gene. The CDR3 consists of 15 residues.

This clone was seen more than once but under ten times. The J gene is TRBJ1-5, the V gene TRBV28; D remains ambiguous. Germline lookup yields CDR1 MDHEN and CDR2 SYDVKM. V gave up 3 bases and J gave up 3 bases, with 3 bases separating them. There are 12 residues in the CDR3. For the CDR3, the DNA is TGTGCCAGCAGTTTTACCAATCAGCCCCAGCATTTT. Protein product: CASSFTNQPQHF.

This clone came up a few times. The chain is built from TRBV6-1 and TRBJ2-3; 10 nucleotides agree with TRBD1. Germline CDR1 reads MNHNS; CDR2 reads SASEGT. CDR3 length equals 15 residues. Trimming cost V 3 bases and J 1 base; bases outside gene matches: 1. The CDR3 DNA sequence: TGTGCCAGCAGTGAGGACAGGGGGGGCACAGATACGCAGTATTTT. Its translation is CASSEDRGGTDTQYF.

Comments on this clone: A much bigger clone sits one base away, suggesting this may be a read error. Other DNA sequences from this sample encode an identical CDR3 as well. Here the CDR3 DNA reads TGTGCCAGCTCACCACAGGGGGCAACTGAAGCTTTCTTT. Its translation: CASSPQGATEAFF. The chain joins TRBV18 to TRBJ1-1, with 7 nucleotides matching TRBD1. This CDR3 is built from 13 residues. From germline, CDR1 is KGHSH and CDR2 LQKENI. With V trimmed by 1 base and J by 5 bases, 1 base remained unmatched.

This clone was found many times. V usage is TRBV28 and J usage is TRBJ2-7; TRBD1 might be the D (6 bases). Trimming took 3 bases from V and 1 from J, leaving 19 bases between them. Germline-derived CDR1 and CDR2 are MDHEN and SYDVKM. There are 17 residues in the CDR3. CDR3 sequence (DNA): TGTGCCAGCAGTTTCTTTGGGTTTGATGGACAGTCCTACGAGCAGTACTTC. It is translated as CASSFFGFDGQSYEQYF.

This clone was seen more than once but under ten times. In DNA form, the CDR3 reads TGTGCCAGCAGCTTAAGACAGGCCGGCGCCGGGGAGCTGTTTTTT. Translation: CASSLRQAGAGELFF. The chain recombines TRBV7-3 with TRBJ2-2; tentative D call: TRBD1 (6 bases). Germline V gene sequence: CDR1 SGHTA, CDR2 FQGTGA. The CDR3 spans 15 residues. V was pared by 1 base and J by 6 bases, with 12 bases between.